The T cell receptor (beta chain) under discussion was sequenced for a study of T cell responses to AZD1222 COVID-19 vaccine. Study conclusions and caveats: Mapped onto spike, vaccine-associated CD4 TCRs spanned it and were dominant at 160-218 and 743-854. Baseline seropositivity characterized only six AZD1222 recipients.

This clone was detected a few times. Its antigen is as yet unknown. TCRdb keeps only in-frame clones here, not all; method: immunoSEQ multiplex PCR. The profile shows approximately 60,000 clones, roughly 70% of them singletons. Germline values: CDR1 MNHEY, CDR2 SVGAGI. With 4 bases clipped from V and 5 bases from J, the junction kept 4 bases outside the gene matches. This CDR3 comprises 14 residues. The genes are TRBV6-5 and TRBJ1-5; 8 bases are shared with TRBD1. The sample in question was peripheral blood, obtained on day 0 of AZD1222 vaccination. The TCR sequence derives from an adult in good health. CDR3 in amino acids: CASSFRQGYQPQHF. In DNA form, the CDR3 reads TGTGCCAGCAGTTTCAGACAGGGGTATCAGCCCCAGCATTTT.